Listed here is a single T cell receptor beta chain. It has no known antigen specificity. The record has no base qualities; no much larger clone is one base away. The immunoSEQ Assay, a bias-controlled multiplex PCR, was used to amplify TCRbeta CDR3 regions from genomic DNA. Per the authors' processing: The number of nucleated cells in each sample was estimated by amplification of reference gene primers within the assay. Sequence reads were collapsed and filtered to measure the absolute abundance of every unique TCRbeta CDR3 rearrangement. For each sample, productive Simpson clonality was calculated by taking the square root of Simpson's diversity index across productive rearrangements. TCRdb stores this immuneACCESS table with in-frame sequences only. Part of the clones is absent; in the studies checked, under half of the shortfall reflects unresolved V genes, and no reason is known for the rest. The V and J calls and clone size are taken from that table; D and trimming were inferred from the DNA. In all, the sample holds about 180,000 clones, and 70% to 90% of those were seen once. The ten largest clones take up 2.5% to 3.5% of the sample.

This entry is derived from a study of blood T cell repertoires in COVID-19 (dated by TCRdb to 2018 to 2020). Looking at the study overall: The collaborator samples originated in the United States, Italy and Spain and spanned the acute and convalescent phases of COVID-19. HLA class I and class II types, where available, came from metadata supplied by the sample provider rather than from assay-based typing. The repertoires were released in a freely available public database meant as a resource for research on the immune response to SARS-CoV-2. Sample metadata almost always included a de-identified subject ID, COVID-19 status, age in years and sex. The samples were drawn from two sources: the first 160 participants of the ongoing ImmuneRACE study, and 1,000 to 1,500 subjects contributed by 6 global collaborators. The material from the prospective study consisted of cDNA or gDNA derived from T cells, B-cell-depleted T cells, or PBMCs. Subjects who had been exposed to COVID-19, were actively infected with it, or had recovered from it provided the deeply sampled blood TCRbeta repertoires that made up the dataset.

The germline V gene (reference sequence) provides CDR1 SGHAT and CDR2 FQDESV. Reading from cysteine to phenylalanine, the CDR3 counts 17 amino acids. CDR3 DNA only is kept here, 51 bases in frame from base 1. V is trimmed back by 0 bases and J by 10 bases, and the junction contains 10 bases that no gene match accounts for. Each collaborating institution followed its own protocols to collect whole blood in K2EDTA tubes. Collaborator samples were shipped for TCRbeta analysis as frozen whole blood, isolated PBMCs, or DNA extracted from either sample type. Overall results and qualifications from the work: The amount of clinical and demographic metadata varied by source and participant and was provided uncurated.

This chain is built from TRBV11-1 and TRBJ2-1; a stretch of 12 junction bases matches TRBD2. This sequence was found in a man aged 55 to 70 with acute or convalescent COVID-19. Sequenced material: peripheral blood. The nucleotide sequence reads TGTGCCAGCAGCTTAGCGCGAGGACTAGCGGGAACTAGCGAGCAGTTCTTC. It codes for CASSLARGLAGTSEQFF. Reference TRBV11-1 and TRBJ2-1 proteins supply the regions before and after the CDR3; the full variable domain is: EAEVAQSPRYKITEKSQAVAFWCDPISGHATLYWYRQILGQGPELLVQFQDESVVDDSQLPKDRFSAERLKGVDSTLKIQPAELGDSAMYLCASSLARGLAGTSEQFFGPGTRLTVL.